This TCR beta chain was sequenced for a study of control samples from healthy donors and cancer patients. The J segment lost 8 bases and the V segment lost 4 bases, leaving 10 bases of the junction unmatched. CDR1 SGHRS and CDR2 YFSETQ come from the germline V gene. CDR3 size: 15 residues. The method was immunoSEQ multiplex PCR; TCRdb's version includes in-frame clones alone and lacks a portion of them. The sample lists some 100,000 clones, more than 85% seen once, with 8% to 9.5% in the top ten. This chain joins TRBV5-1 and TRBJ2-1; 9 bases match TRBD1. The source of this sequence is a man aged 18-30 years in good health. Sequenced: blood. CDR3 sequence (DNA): TGCGCCAGCAGCCGAGGGGACAGGGTATCAGATGAGCAGTTCTTC. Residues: CASSRGDRVSDEQFF.